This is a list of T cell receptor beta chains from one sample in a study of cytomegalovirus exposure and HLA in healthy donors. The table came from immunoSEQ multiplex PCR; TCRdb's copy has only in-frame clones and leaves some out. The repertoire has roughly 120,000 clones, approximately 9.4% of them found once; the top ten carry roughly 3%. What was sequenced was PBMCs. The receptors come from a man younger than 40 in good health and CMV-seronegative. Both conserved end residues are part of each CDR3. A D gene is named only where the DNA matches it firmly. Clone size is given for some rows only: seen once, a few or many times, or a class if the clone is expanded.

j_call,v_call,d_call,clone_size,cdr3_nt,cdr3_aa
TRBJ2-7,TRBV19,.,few,TGTGCCAGTAGTATAGGCGGGCTCTCCTACGAGCAGTACTTC,CASSIGGLSYEQYF
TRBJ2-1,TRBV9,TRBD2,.,TGTGCCAGCAGCAGCAGACTAGCGGGAGGATACAATGAGCAGTTCTTC,CASSSRLAGGYNEQFF
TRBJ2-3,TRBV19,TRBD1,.,TGTGCCAGTAGTATGCCTCGGACAGGGGGTTCAGATACGCAGTATTTT,CASSMPRTGGSDTQYF
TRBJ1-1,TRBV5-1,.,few,TGCGCCAGCAGCTTAAAGACAGGAACTGAAGCTTTCTTT,CASSLKTGTEAFF
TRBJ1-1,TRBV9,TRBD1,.,TGTGCCAGCAGCGCTCGGACAGGGGGTTTCGCTGAAGCTTTCTTT,CASSARTGGFAEAFF
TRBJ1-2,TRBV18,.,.,TGTGCCAGCTCACCACCCGCCAGGGGTGGAGGCTACACCTTC,CASSPPARGGGYTF
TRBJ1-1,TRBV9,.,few,TGTGCCAGCAGCGTAGCTACGTGGCAGGTTAAATATTTCTTT,CASSVATWQVKYFF
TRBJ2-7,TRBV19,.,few,TGTGCCAGTAGTATACCCCTCTGGGGCCACGAGCAGTACTTC,CASSIPLWGHEQYF
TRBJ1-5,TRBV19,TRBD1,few,TGTGCCAGTACCCTGACAGGGGTGCTCAATCAGCCCCAGCATTTT,CASTLTGVLNQPQHF
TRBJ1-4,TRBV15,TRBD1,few,TGTGCCACCAGCAGACTCCCGGACAGGGCAACTAATGAAAAACTGTTTTTT,CATSRLPDRATNEKLFF